Shown below are 29 T cell receptor beta chains from a single sample sequenced in a study of blood T cell repertoires in COVID-19. TCRdb's table, derived via immunoSEQ multiplex PCR, lists solely in-frame clones and lacks some. Among about half a million clones listed, roughly nine tenths were seen once. Sequencing used peripheral blood. The receptors were gathered from a man aged 18 to 35 with COVID-19, enrolled during active disease.

The rearrangement uses TRBV18 and TRBJ2-7, with a weak D call TRBD1 (6 bases). The CDR3 is 15 residues long. V lost 3 bases and J 4 bases, leaving 16 bases between the germline ends. Germline V CDR1 and CDR2: KGHSH, LQKENI. The CDR3 spells CASSPSVRGSYEQYF. DNA of the CDR3: TGTGCCAGCTCACCTTCTGTCAGGGGTTCTTACGAGCAGTACTTC.

The DNA of the CDR3 is TGTGCCAGCAGCCGGGACAGAGGAGAGACCCAGTACTTC. Translated: CASSRDRGETQYF. This rearrangement joins TRBV27 to TRBJ2-5, with 7 bases that match TRBD1. Germline CDR1 reads MNHEY; CDR2 reads SMNVEV (reference sequence). With V trimmed by 6 bases and J by 4 bases, 5 bases remained unmatched. CDR3 length: 13 residues.

In nucleotides, the CDR3 is TGTGCCAGCAGCCTCCCACCCAGGGGCCTCCTCTCGGATGAGCAGTTCTTC. Translation gives CASSLPPRGLLSDEQFF. The genes are TRBV3-1 (or the pseudogene TRBV3-2) and TRBJ2-1, with D maybe TRBD1 (6 bases). Trimming pared 4 bases from V and 8 bases from J, leaving 24 bases between. The CDR3 totals 17 residues. CDR1 and CDR2 from the germline V gene are LGHDT and YNNKEL (reference sequence).

The chain uses TRBV6-5 and TRBJ2-3; 7 positions agree with TRBD2. V lost 5 bases and J lost 0; bases outside the gene matches: 5. The CDR3 has 15 residues. Germline loops: CDR1 MNHEY, CDR2 SVGAGI. The CDR3 nucleotides read TGTGCCAGCAGTCGCGCGGGGGATAGCACAGATACGCAGTATTTT. Protein product: CASSRAGDSTDTQYF.

The rearrangement joins TRBV27 to TRBJ2-1; D perhaps matches TRBD2 (5 bases). V lost 8 bases and J lost 3, with 8 bases in between. The CDR3 loop spans 12 amino acids. Germline-derived CDR1 and CDR2 are MNHEY and SMNVEV (reference sequence). This chain's CDR3 is CASPGNYNEQFF. The CDR3 bases are TGTGCCAGCCCGGGGAACTACAATGAGCAGTTCTTC.

The V gene is TRBV13, the J gene TRBJ2-3; 12 bases fit TRBD2. Germline V gene data show CDR1 as PRHDT and CDR2 as FYEKMQ (reference sequence). The ends lost 5 bases at V and 5 bases at J; junction bases unmatched: 14. There are 18 residues in the CDR3. CDR3 protein: CASSETSTSGRDRDTQYF. The CDR3 nucleotides are TGTGCCAGCAGCGAGACCTCGACTAGCGGGAGAGACCGAGATACGCAGTATTTT. The variable domain in full, completed from reference TRBV13 and TRBJ2-3, reads AAGVIQSPRHLIKEKRETATLKCYPIPRHDTVYWYQQGPGQDPQFLISFYEKMQSDKGSIPDRFSAQQFSDYHSELNMSSLELGDSALYFCASSETSTSGRDRDTQYFGPGTRLTVL.

This chain connects TRBV21-1 to TRBJ2-7; the listed D gene, TRBD2, was not tested against the DNA. TRBV21-1 is given as a pseudogene. This CDR3 is 16 amino acids long. The CDR3 region is CASSKALQREPYEQYF. CDR3 sequence (DNA): TGTGCCAGCAGCAAAGCGCTCCAGCGGGAGCCCTACGAGCAGTACTTC.

The chain has TRBV5-4 and TRBJ2-1, with 12 bases identical to TRBD2. The CDR3 is made up of 13 amino acids. V lost 4 bases to trimming and J lost 7 bases; unmatched junction nucleotides: 0. Germline V lookup: CDR1 SGHNT, CDR2 YYREEE (reference sequence). CDR3 in DNA: TGTGCCAGCAGCGGACTAGCGGGAAATGAGCAGTTCTTC. Protein: CASSGLAGNEQFF.

The chain employs TRBV19 and TRBJ1-2, with a possible D match to TRBD1 (5 bases). There are 14 residues in the CDR3. Trimming cost V 9 bases and J 7 bases, with 21 bases left between them. Looked up from germline, CDR1 is LNHDA and CDR2 is SQIVND (reference sequence). The CDR3 loop is CASNRIAGDFGYTF. The CDR3 DNA reads TGTGCCAGCAACCGGATTGCGGGGGATTTTGGCTACACCTTC.

The chain is built from TRBV19 and TRBJ1-4; 8 bases map to TRBD1. The CDR3 spans 16 residues. With V trimmed by 4 bases and J by 10 bases, 14 bases remained unmatched. The V gene's germline CDR1 is LNHDA and CDR2 SQIVND (reference sequence). The CDR3 DNA is TGTGCCAGTAGTAACGCAGGGGGCTTCCTTGTTCCAAAACTGTTTTTT. Translating it yields CASSNAGGFLVPKLFF.

This chain uses TRBV2 with TRBJ2-7; D may be TRBD1 (6 bases). CDR3 size: 14 residues. Germline V CDR1 and CDR2: SNHLY, FYNNEI. Trimming removed 7 bases from V and 0 bases from J, with 13 bases in between. The CDR3 nucleotides are TGTGCCAGCATGATCAGGGGCGGCTCCTACGAGCAGTACTTC. It yields the protein CASMIRGGSYEQYF.

V and J are TRBV19 and TRBJ2-7, with unresolved D. V was pared by 3 bases and J by 4 bases, with 4 bases between. CDR1 is LNHDA and CDR2 is SQIVND in the germline V gene (reference sequence). The CDR3 is made up of 11 amino acids. CDR3 sequence: CASSIGYEQYF. CDR3 nucleotides: TGTGCCAGTAGTATCGGTTACGAGCAGTACTTC.

This rearrangement joins TRBV4-1 to TRBJ2-7; D not certain. V dropped 0 bases and J dropped 2 bases, with 14 bases sitting between them. Germline V gene sequence: CDR1 MGHRA, CDR2 YSYEKL. This CDR3 region has 16 residues. CDR3 DNA sequence: TGCGCCAGCAGCCAAGATGGCCGAACCTCGACCTACGAGCAGTACTTC. Residues: CASSQDGRTSTYEQYF.

This chain uses TRBV3-1 (or the pseudogene TRBV3-2) with TRBJ1-2; 7 bases fit TRBD1. The CDR3 extends over 17 amino acids. The V and J ends lost 0 bases and 1 base, in that order; junction bases with no gene match: 8. Per germline, CDR1 LGHDT and CDR2 YNNKEL (reference sequence). Here the CDR3 reads CASSQDPDRARNYGYTF. In DNA form, the CDR3 reads TGTGCCAGCAGCCAAGATCCTGACAGGGCCCGTAACTATGGCTACACCTTC.

V usage is TRBV28 and J usage is TRBJ2-3; 10 bases map to TRBD1. The germline gives CDR1 MDHEN, CDR2 SYDVKM. CDR3 length: 15 residues. The V gene end was trimmed by 6 bases and the J gene end by 6 bases; junction bases not matched to a gene: 9. CDR3 in DNA: TGTGCCAGCAGCTCTAGGGGACAGGGGACGGATACGCAGTATTTT. Its translation is CASSSRGQGTDTQYF.

The chain employs TRBV6-5 and TRBJ1-6; 7 nucleotides align to TRBD1. There are 13 residues in the CDR3. With 6 bases clipped from V and 6 bases from J, the junction kept 2 bases outside the gene matches. Looked up from germline, CDR1 is MNHEY and CDR2 is SVGAGI. The CDR3 nucleotides are TGTGCCAGCAGGACAGGGACTAATTCACCCCTCCACTTT. The encoded protein is CASRTGTNSPLHF.

This chain uses TRBV6-1 with TRBJ2-4, with TRBD2 identical over 8 bases. The CDR3 runs to 19 residues. Per the germline V gene, CDR1 is MNHNS and CDR2 is SASEGT. V was pared by 2 bases and J by 4 bases, with 16 bases of the junction left unmatched. As DNA, the CDR3 is TGTGCCAGCAGTGAAATGGGGGCTAGCGGGCCCCTAACGAAAAACATTCAGTACTTC. Its protein product is CASSEMGASGPLTKNIQYF.

The chain couples TRBV7-9 to TRBJ2-5; 7 nucleotides agree with TRBD1. The J segment lost 4 bases and the V segment lost 4 bases, leaving 9 bases of the junction unmatched. The CDR3 length is 15 residues. Germline-derived CDR1 and CDR2 are SEHNR and FQNEAQ (reference sequence). CDR3: CASSSDRDDGETQYF. In DNA form, the CDR3 reads TGTGCCAGCAGCTCAGACAGGGATGATGGAGAGACCCAGTACTTC.

The chain uses TRBV29-1 and TRBJ2-2; 13 bases are shared with TRBD2. CDR1 SQVTM and CDR2 ANQGSEA come from the germline V gene. The CDR3 runs 13 residues. V was clipped by 4 bases and J by 9 bases; unmatched bases: 2. The CDR3 spells CSVVGLAGRELFF. The CDR3 DNA sequence: TGCAGCGTTGTGGGACTAGCGGGGAGGGAGCTGTTTTTT.

The chain links TRBV21-1 to TRBJ1-5; TRBD1 was called by the table and not checked on the DNA. TRBV21-1 is annotated as a pseudogene. CDR3 length: 17 residues. CDR3 in DNA: TGTGCCAGCAGCAAAAAACGGGGGGACAGGGGGGGTCAGCCCCAGCATTTT. This encodes CASSKKRGDRGGQPQHF.

The chain carries TRBV9 and TRBJ2-1; 7 bases agree with TRBD1. This CDR3 region has 15 residues. CDR1 and CDR2 (germline): SGDLS, YYNGEE. The J segment lost 2 bases and the V segment lost 3 bases, leaving 5 bases of the junction unmatched. The CDR3 spells CASSETGLPYNEQFF. CDR3 DNA: TGTGCCAGCAGCGAGACAGGGTTACCCTACAATGAGCAGTTCTTC.

This clone appeared a single time. J is TRBJ2-7 and V is TRBV10-3; D is possibly TRBD2 (6 bases). The V gene lost 3 bases and the J gene lost 0 bases, with 15 bases spanning the gap. The CDR3 length is 16 residues. Germline V lookup: CDR1 ENHRY, CDR2 SYGVKD. The CDR3 here is CAISDPLGTSSYEQYF. DNA for the CDR3: TGTGCCATCAGTGACCCACTCGGGACTTCCTCCTACGAGCAGTACTTC.

About this clone: An end of the junction does not agree with germline; a read error may underlie this. This chain uses TRBV7-7 with TRBJ2-1, with D uncertain. Germline values: CDR1 SSHAT, CDR2 FNYEAQ (reference sequence). The CDR3 runs 16 residues. CDR3: CASSLVLPRQYNEQFF. CDR3 in DNA: TGTGCTAGCAGCTTAGTTCTCCCGAGACAATACAATGAGCAGTTCTTC.

In regard to this clone: In the same sample, other DNA sequences code for this CDR3. The chain joins TRBV29-1 to TRBJ1-1, with D hard to call. The CDR3 is 13 residues long. V dropped 1 base and J dropped 0 bases, with 6 bases sitting between them. From germline, CDR1 is SQVTM and CDR2 ANQGSEA. Here the CDR3 DNA reads TGCAGCGTTGAAGGTCGTTTGAACACTGAAGCTTTCTTT. Translation gives CSVEGRLNTEAFF.

The chain has TRBV7-3 and TRBJ1-1; TRBD1 matches 8 bases. V shed 5 bases and J 3 bases; nucleotides not matched to a gene: 2. Germline CDR1 is SGHTA and CDR2 is FQGTGA. The CDR3 contains 13 residues. CDR3 protein: CASSPDRDTEAFF. The CDR3 nucleotides are TGTGCCAGCAGCCCGGACAGGGACACTGAAGCTTTCTTT.

V and J are TRBV19 and TRBJ2-6, with D possibly matching TRBD2 (7 bases). Germline V gives CDR1 LNHDA, CDR2 SQIVND (reference sequence). V lost 7 bases and J 2 bases, leaving 15 bases between the germline ends. The CDR3 totals 16 residues. This CDR3 is CASTNGGDTGANVLTF. The CDR3 coding sequence is TGTGCCAGTACTAATGGGGGGGACACTGGGGCCAACGTCCTGACTTTC. Together with reference TRBV19 and TRBJ2-6, the CDR3 gives the full variable domain: DGGITQSPKYLFRKEGQNVTLSCEQNLNHDAMYWYRQDPGQGLRLIYYSQIVNDFQKGDIAEGYSVSREKKESFPLTVTSAQKNPTAFYLCASTNGGDTGANVLTFGAGSRLTVL.

The chain joins TRBV2 to TRBJ2-3, with D uncertain. The germline V gene has CDR1 SNHLY and CDR2 FYNNEI. The V and J ends lost 6 bases and 5 bases respectively, with 6 bases between them. This CDR3 region has 11 residues. CDR3 sequence: CASSAEDTQYF. CDR3 in DNA: TGTGCCAGCAGCGCGGAAGATACGCAGTATTTT.

V is TRBV5-8 and J is TRBJ1-6, with a tentative D call TRBD1 (5 bases). CDR3 length: 14 residues. Between the trimmed V and J ends, which lost 4 bases and 14 bases, there was a span of 19 bases. CDR1 is SGHTS, CDR2 YDEGEE, per germline. The CDR3 DNA sequence: TGTGCCAGCAGCCTCCGGGACTCTTCGATCTCCCTCCACTTT. It yields the protein CASSLRDSSISLHF.

The chain combines TRBV7-9 with TRBJ1-3; D ambiguous. The CDR3 has 14 amino acids. The V end was cut by 5 bases, the J end by 0 bases, with 8 bases between. CDR1 SEHNR and CDR2 FQNEAQ come from the germline V gene (reference sequence). In nucleotides, the CDR3 is TGTGCCAGCAGCCTACAGAGCTCTGGAAACACCATATATTTT. It translates to CASSLQSSGNTIYF. The full variable domain, its missing parts supplied by reference TRBV7-9 and TRBJ1-3, is DTGVSQNPRHKITKRGQNVTFRCDPISEHNRLYWYRQTLGQGPEFLTYFQNEAQLEKSRLLSDRFSAERPKGSFSTLEIQRTEQGDSAMYLCASSLQSSGNTIYFGEGSWLTVV.